These 5 T cell receptor beta chains share one sample of origin, sequenced in a study of T cell responses to AZD1222 COVID-19 vaccine. Libraries were prepared by immunoSEQ multiplex PCR; TCRdb keeps only in-frame clonotypes and omits some of them. The table shows 90,000 to 150,000 clones, with about 90% occurring only once. Sequenced here: peripheral blood, sampled on day 0 of AZD1222 vaccination. Source of these receptors: an adult in good health.

V is TRBV18 and J is TRBJ1-2; tentative D call: TRBD1 (5 bases). Germline CDR1 reads KGHSH; CDR2 reads LQKENI. CDR3 size: 15 residues. V lost 3 bases, J lost 6 bases, and 17 bases lay in between. The CDR3 DNA follows: TGTGCCAGCTCACCGGGGGATCGGGGAGCTGATGGCTACACCTTC. Protein: CASSPGDRGADGYTF. Based on the CDR3 plus reference TRBV18 and TRBJ1-2, the full variable domain is NAGVMQNPRHLVRRRGQEARLRCSPMKGHSHVYWYRQLPEEGLKFMVYLQKENIIDESGMPKERFSAEFPKEGPSILRIQQVVRGDSAAYFCASSPGDRGADGYTFGSGTRLTVV.

CDR3 nucleotides: TGCGCCAGCAGCTTGGCCCCAACAGAGGGCCAAGAGACCCAGTACTTC. As protein: CASSLAPTEGQETQYF. The chain carries TRBV5-1 and TRBJ2-5; D perhaps matches TRBD2 (5 bases). The CDR3 length is 16 residues. The germline V gene encodes CDR1 SGHRS and CDR2 YFSETQ. V was trimmed by 0 bases and J by 1 base, leaving 13 bases between them.

V is TRBV5-1 and J is TRBJ2-5, with TRBD1 matching over 7 bases. CDR1 and CDR2 (germline): SGHRS, YFSETQ. The length of the CDR3 is 14 residues. J gave up 5 bases and V 5 bases, and 9 bases lay outside the gene matches. The CDR3 spells CASRSTGPSETQYF. CDR3 bases: TGCGCCAGCAGATCGACAGGGCCATCGGAGACCCAGTACTTC. The full variable domain, with the rest looked up from reference TRBV5-1 and TRBJ2-5, is KAGVTQTPRYLIKTRGQQVTLSCSPISGHRSVSWYQQTPGQGLQFLFEYFSETQRNKGNFPGRFSGRQFSNSRSEMNVSTLELGDSALYLCASRSTGPSETQYFGPGTRLLVL.

The chain joins TRBV5-1 to TRBJ2-1; D gene ambiguous. Trimming took 3 bases from V and 7 from J, leaving 20 bases between them. The V gene's germline CDR1 is SGHRS and CDR2 YFSETQ. The CDR3 length is 16 residues. The CDR3 is CASSSGPPPLTNEQFF. The DNA of the CDR3 is TGCGCCAGCAGCTCTGGCCCTCCCCCCCTAACGAATGAGCAGTTCTTC.

J is TRBJ2-1 and V is TRBV2; D remains unclear. V was clipped by 5 bases and J by 10 bases, with 9 bases between them. The CDR3 covers 11 residues. In germline, CDR1 is SNHLY, CDR2 FYNNEI. CDR3 DNA: TGTGCCAGCAGTTGGGCCCCAGAGCAGTTCTTC. This translates into CASSWAPEQFF.